This TCR beta chain was sequenced during a study of cytomegalovirus exposure and HLA in healthy donors. General study results and limits: Among the CMV-associated chains, three were confirmed in vitro as specific for CMV antigens. Common viral pathogens seemed, in a later analysis, to connect with several of the most significant clusters. Some TCR beta chains (roughly 160 of them) were listed as cytomegalovirus-associated. Earlier analysis yielded a pattern in which most TCR beta V segments were productive about 90% or about 30% of the time.

Germline-derived CDR1 and CDR2 are SGHAT and FQNNGV. The CDR3 is 14 amino acids. With 5 bases clipped from V and 7 bases from J, the junction kept 9 bases outside the gene matches. With regard to this clone: Its antigen remains unknown.

Researchers ran the PCR with 60 Vbeta and 13 Jbeta primers. Libraries were prepared by immunoSEQ multiplex PCR; TCRdb keeps only in-frame clonotypes and omits some of them. The sample includes roughly 110,000 clones, 77% of them seen just once. The clonotype comes from a man aged 40-49 years in good health and CMV-seropositive. The chain carries TRBV11-2 and TRBJ2-7; TRBD1 aligns across 9 bases. The sequencing sample was made of PBMCs. The CDR3 sequence: CASSLVQGAREQYF. Written as DNA, the CDR3 is TGTGCCAGCAGCCTGGTACAGGGGGCGCGGGAGCAGTACTTC.